Many counts were recorded for the clone carrying this T cell receptor (beta chain). Antigen unknown. This sample's TCRbeta library carried unique molecular identifier barcodes. TCRdb re-analysed the PCR reads in MiXCR, keeping a single row per CDR3 protein. The sample has roughly 100,000 distinct CDR3 sequences, about 5.6% seen once. The sample comes from a study of T-cell reconstitution after alpha-beta-depleted transplantation in children. Study-wide results and limits: T-cell numbers and diversity one year post-transplant derived largely from freshly generated T cells. Approximately two months post-transplant, alpha-beta T cells reportedly originated from several hundred expanded graft clones. Surviving recipient T cells and intrathymic progenitors accounted for some patients' high TCRbeta diversity at day 60.

Germline V gene data show CDR1 as SEHNR and CDR2 as FQNEAQ (reference sequence). With 1 base removed from V and 8 bases from J, the gap between germline ends came to 15 bases. There are 15 residues in the CDR3. This TCR came from a female patient between 2 and 15 years old who had a stem cell transplant for Fanconi anemia, so the T cells may come from the graft donor. The sample consisted of PBMCs, mostly from graft donor cells, taken 60 days after TCRalphabeta/CD19-depleted stem cell transplant. The rearrangement joins TRBV7-9 to TRBJ2-1; maybe TRBD1 (5 bases). The CDR3 loop reads CASSLGERQKDEQFF. The CDR3 DNA reads as TGTGCCAGCAGCTTAGGAGAGAGACAGAAGGATGAGCAGTTCTTC.